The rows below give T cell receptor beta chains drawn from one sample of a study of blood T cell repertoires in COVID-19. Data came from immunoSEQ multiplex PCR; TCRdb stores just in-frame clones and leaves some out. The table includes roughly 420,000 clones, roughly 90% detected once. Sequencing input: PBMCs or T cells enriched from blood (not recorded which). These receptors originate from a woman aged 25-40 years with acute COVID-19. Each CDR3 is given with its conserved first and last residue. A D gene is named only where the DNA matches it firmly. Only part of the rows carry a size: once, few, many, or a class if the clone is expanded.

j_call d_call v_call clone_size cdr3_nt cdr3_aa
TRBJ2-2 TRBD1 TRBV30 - TGTGCCTGGAGCCGTGACAGGGCTCCCGGGGAGCTGTTTTTT CAWSRDRAPGELFF
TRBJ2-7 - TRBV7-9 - TGTGCCAGCAGCTTCGATCGACTAGATTTGCTCTACGAGCAGTACTTC CASSFDRLDLLYEQYF
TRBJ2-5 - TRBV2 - TGTGCCAGCAGTGAAAACCGGGGGTTCCAAGAGACCCAGTACTTC CASSENRGFQETQYF
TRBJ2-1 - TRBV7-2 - TGTGCCAGCAGCTTGAGTACGGAGACATGGGAACTAGGTGAGCAGTTCTTC CASSLSTETWELGEQFF
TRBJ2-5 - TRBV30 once TGTGCCTGGACCCCGGGACTGTACCAAGAGACCCAGTACTTC CAWTPGLYQETQYF
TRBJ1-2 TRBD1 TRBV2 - TGTGCCAGCAGTGAATTTTTCGGGGCAGGGGGAGGCTATGGCTACACCTTC CASSEFFGAGGGYGYTF
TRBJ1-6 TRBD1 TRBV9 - TGTGCCAGCAGCGCCGGGTCGGGGACAGGGCATTCACCCCTCCACTTT CASSAGSGTGHSPLHF
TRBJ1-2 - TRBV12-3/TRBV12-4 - TGTGCCAGCAGTTTAGAGGGGTACTATGGCTACACCTTC CASSLEGYYGYTF
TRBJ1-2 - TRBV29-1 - TGCAGCGTCGAAGGAGACAGACAGTTCTATGGCTACACCTTC CSVEGDRQFYGYTF
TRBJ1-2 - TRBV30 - TGTGCCTGCCTAACAGGCACCTATGGCTACACCTTC CACLTGTYGYTF
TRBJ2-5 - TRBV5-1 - TGCGCCAGCAGCGAAAAGGGACTGTGGGGTGACTTC CASSEKGLWGDF
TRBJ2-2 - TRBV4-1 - TGCGCCAGCAGCCTAGACCGGGTTGACACCGGGGAGCTGTTTTTT CASSLDRVDTGELFF
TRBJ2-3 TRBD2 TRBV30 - TGTGCCTGGACTAGCGGTTACACAGATACGCAGTATTTT CAWTSGYTDTQYF
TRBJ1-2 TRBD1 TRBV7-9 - TGTGCCAGCAGCCCGAGGACAGGAGGAATGGAAGGCTACACCTTC CASSPRTGGMEGYTF
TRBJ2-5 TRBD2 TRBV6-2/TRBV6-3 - TGTGCCAGCAGTTACTCAAGCGGGGGAAGGGAGACCCAGTACTTC CASSYSSGGRETQYF
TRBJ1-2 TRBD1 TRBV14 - TGTGCCAGCAGCCCCTCAGGACAGGGTTATAACTATGGCTACACCTTC CASSPSGQGYNYGYTF
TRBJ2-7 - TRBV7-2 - TGTGCCAGCAGCTTACTGAGTATCGACGAGCAGTACTTC CASSLLSIDEQYF
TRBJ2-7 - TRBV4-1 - TGCGCCAGCAGCCAAGAAGAGGCGTACGAGCAGTACTTC CASSQEEAYEQYF
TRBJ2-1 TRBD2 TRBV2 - TGTGCCAGCAGAGCGGGAAATGAGCAGTTCTTC CASRAGNEQFF
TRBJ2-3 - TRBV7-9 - TGTGCCAGCAGCTTAGACAGGGTTACGCAGTATTTT CASSLDRVTQYF
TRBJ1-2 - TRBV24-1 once TGTGCCACCAGTGATTTTGGGAGTCGCTACACCTTC CATSDFGSRYTF
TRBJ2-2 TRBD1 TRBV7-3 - TGTGCCAGCAGCCCTGGGACAGGGGTCACCGGGGAGCTGTTTTTT CASSPGTGVTGELFF
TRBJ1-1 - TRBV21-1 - TGTGCCGTCCAAGGAGCGAACACTGAAGCTTTCTTT CAVQGANTEAFF
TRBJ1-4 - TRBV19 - TGTGCCAGTAGTATCTATACCGTCGGGGATGAAAAACTGTTTTTT CASSIYTVGDEKLFF
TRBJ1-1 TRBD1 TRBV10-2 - TGCGCCAGCACCAGACAGGGGTCCACTGAAGCTTTCTTT CASTRQGSTEAFF
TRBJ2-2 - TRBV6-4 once TGTGCCAGCCGAGGGGGTTCGAACACCGGGGAGCTGTTTTTT CASRGGSNTGELFF
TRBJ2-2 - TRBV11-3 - TGTGCCAGCAGCTTATCCCAGGGAAACACCGGGGAGCTGTTTTTT CASSLSQGNTGELFF
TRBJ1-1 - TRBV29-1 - TGCAGCGTTGAGCGAGCGAACACTGAAGCTTTCTTT CSVERANTEAFF
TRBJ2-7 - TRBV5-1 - TGCGCCAGCAGCTTGGACAGTGGATCCCCTTCCTACGAGCAGTACTTC CASSLDSGSPSYEQYF
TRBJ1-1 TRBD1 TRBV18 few TGTGCCAGCTCACTAGTGGACAGGGTGAACACTGAAGCTTTCTTT CASSLVDRVNTEAFF
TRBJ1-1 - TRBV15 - TGTGCCACCAGCCCCCAGGGAGGGGCGGGCACTGAAGCTTTCTTT CATSPQGGAGTEAFF
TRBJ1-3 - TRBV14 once TGTGCCAGCAGCCAAGTGAACAGGTTCTCTGGAAACACCATATATTTT CASSQVNRFSGNTIYF
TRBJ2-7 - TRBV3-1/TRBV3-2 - TGTGCCAGCAGCCAAGGGCGGGCGGGCGAGCAGTACTTC CASSQGRAGEQYF
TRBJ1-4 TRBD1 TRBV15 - TGTGCCACCAGCAGAGAACTTTTCGGGGCAGGGGGTCGGAGAAATGAAAAACTGTTTTTT CATSRELFGAGGRRNEKLFF
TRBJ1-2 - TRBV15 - TGTGCCACCAGCAGAGATCCAACAGGCAATTATGGCTACACCTTC CATSRDPTGNYGYTF
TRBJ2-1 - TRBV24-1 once TGTGCCACCAGTGATCTAACTAGCCCCCGGTTCTTC CATSDLTSPRFF
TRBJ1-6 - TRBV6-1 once TGTGCCAGCAGTGAGCCTCGAGGGTCACCCCTCCACTTT CASSEPRGSPLHF